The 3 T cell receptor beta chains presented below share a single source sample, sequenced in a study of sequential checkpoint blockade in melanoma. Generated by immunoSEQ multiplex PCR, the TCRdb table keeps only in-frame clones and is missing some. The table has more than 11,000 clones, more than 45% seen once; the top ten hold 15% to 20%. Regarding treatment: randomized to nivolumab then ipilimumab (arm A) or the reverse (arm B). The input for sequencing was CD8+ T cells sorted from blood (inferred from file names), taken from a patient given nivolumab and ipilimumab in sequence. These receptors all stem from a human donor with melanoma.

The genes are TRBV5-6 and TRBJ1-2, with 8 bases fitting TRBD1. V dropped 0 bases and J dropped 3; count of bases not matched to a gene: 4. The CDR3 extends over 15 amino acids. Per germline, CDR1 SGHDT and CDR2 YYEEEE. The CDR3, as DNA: TGTGCCAGCAGCTTGGGGGGGACAGGCTACTATGGCTACACCTTC. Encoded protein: CASSLGGTGYYGYTF.

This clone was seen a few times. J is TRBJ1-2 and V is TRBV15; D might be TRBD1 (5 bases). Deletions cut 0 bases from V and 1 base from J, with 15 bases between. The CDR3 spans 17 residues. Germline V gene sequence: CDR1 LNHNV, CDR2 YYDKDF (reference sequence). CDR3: CATSRETPPRVNYGYTF. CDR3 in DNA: TGTGCCACCAGCAGAGAGACCCCACCCAGGGTTAACTATGGCTACACCTTC.

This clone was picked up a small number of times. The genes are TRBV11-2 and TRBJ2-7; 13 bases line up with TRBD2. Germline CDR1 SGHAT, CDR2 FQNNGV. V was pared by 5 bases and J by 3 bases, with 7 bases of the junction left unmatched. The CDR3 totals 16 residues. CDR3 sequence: CASSTRGTSGIYEQYF. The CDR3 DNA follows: TGTGCCAGCAGCACCCGAGGGACTAGCGGGATCTACGAGCAGTACTTC.